This T cell receptor (beta chain) was identified during a study of chemoradiotherapy in HPV16-positive cancers. In germline, CDR1 is SGDLS, CDR2 YYNGEE. The CDR3 is made up of 15 amino acids. Unmatched junction bases numbered 6, after V lost 1 base and J lost 5 bases. The repertoire was sequenced with immunoSEQ multiplex PCR; TCRdb's copy has only in-frame clones and lacks some. The sample includes around 2,800 clones, 80% to 90% of them seen just once. About this clone itself: Antigen unknown.

The study, taken as a whole, reports: HPV-specific T cells were functionally defined from only two HPV16-positive patients. In HPV16-positive patients, HPV-responsive T-cell expansion tracked better recurrence-free survival.

The genes are TRBV9 and TRBJ1-1, with 9 bases fitting TRBD1. The TCR was taken from a human donor with HPV-associated anogenital cancer. The sample here was tumor tissue, taken from a patient who underwent chemoradiotherapy. CDR3 bases: TGTGCCAGCAGCGTAATGGGACAGGGTTTTACTGAAGCTTTCTTT. It translates to CASSVMGQGFTEAFF.